The clone carrying this T cell receptor beta chain is called medium-sized (0.01 to 0.1%) based on its frequency. What it binds is not known. Droplet-based sequencing used CSF cells sorted as live with a live/dead marker. The data are from a study of CD8 T cells in cerebrospinal fluid in Alzheimer's disease. Study-level points and caveats: Versus healthy subjects, Alzheimer's patients more often had clones of at least 3%.

Reanalyzing the 10x single-cell sequencing reads, TCRdb keeps one entry per CDR3 protein, without DNA. This table lists around 1,700 distinct CDR3 sequences. This CDR3 spans 14 amino acids. Germline CDR1 and CDR2: LNHDA and SQIVND (reference sequence). The sequence was obtained from a human donor in good health. The chain carries TRBV19 and TRBJ2-2; the TCRdb D gene call, TRBD1, has no DNA to confirm it. Sequencing was performed on cerebrospinal fluid. The CDR3 protein is CASSPGAGIGELFF.